Sequencing of this T cell receptor (beta chain) was carried out in a study of beta chain features in type 1 diabetes (dated by TCRdb to 2017 to 2018). For context, the study as a whole: Mean age, gender distribution, total cell number and subset yield were not different between patients and healthy donors. In the study, recently diagnosed type 1 diabetes patients and matched healthy donors were compared on the TCRB repertoires of their sorted circulating CD4+ T cell subsets. A total of 100 million to 110 million sorted cells were examined across all samples, and a strong correlation was observed between cell number per subset and RNA yield. Regulatory and stem cell-like memory subsets were isolated from only 8 patients and roughly 8 healthy donors, whereas naive and central memory subsets came from all 30 or so donors.

Worth noting for this clone: Its antigen is not yet known. No qualities accompany the bases; no much larger clone lies one base away.

The High Capacity cDNA Reverse Transcription Kit was used to reverse transcribe all of the isolated RNA, meaning that expressed TCRB transcripts were what got sequenced. Deep immunoSEQ sequencing was performed on naive, central memory and regulatory T cell samples, with an average of around 3.4 million total reads per sample. Sorted cells were lysed in RLT buffer and RNA was extracted with DNase-treated RNeasy Micro or Mini kits, depending on cell number. Each cell subset was processed on its own to prevent cross-contamination, while patient and healthy donor samples were processed together. The immunoSEQ multiplex PCR was used to amplify TCRB sequences from cDNA, yielding 87-bp fragments that span the CDR3 region. Sequencing of the amplicons was done on the Illumina HiSeq platform. Processing in the source paper ran as follows. Synthetic template baselines were used to correct PCR bias computationally, reads within Hamming distance 2 were collapsed, and singletons that could not be merged were discarded. Reads were aligned against IMGT so that V, D and J genes, CDR3 length and insertions or deletions at six rearrangement sites could be assigned. Within each subset, clonotype counts were normalized to sorted cell number, after which true diversity and Gini coefficients were computed with the tcR R package. The overlap coefficient, calculated on TCRB nucleotide sequences, was used to measure repertoire sharing. TCRdb took this table from immuneACCESS and kept in-frame rearrangements with V and J called. Such tables lack part of the clones; where checked against another copy, unresolved V genes explain under half of the gap, and the rest is unexplained. The D gene and trimming were derived from the DNA, and the V and J assignments and clone size from that table. The sample table holds roughly 160,000 clones, of which 6.5% to 10% were seen once. Approximately 0.56% of the sample is taken by the ten largest.

From each donor, a single peripheral blood sample of roughly 0.11 L on average was drawn into heparinised tubes. Naive, central memory, regulatory and stem cell-like memory CD4+ T cells were sorted on a BD FACSAria II using a panel including CD45RO, CCR7, CD25, CD127, CD95 and CD27. Purity was above 95% for every sorted population. PBMCs were separated immediately by Lymphoprep density gradient centrifugation and were stained directly, without being cultured. To minimize batch effects, samples were stained and sorted in pairs, one healthy donor with one patient per experiment. Overall study results and their limits: Because the HLA sub-analyses included only small numbers of individuals, any influence of HLA type on TCRB rearrangement was left unresolved. Because cDNA rather than genomic DNA was sequenced, highly expressing activated cells could have been over-represented, although no difference in activation and CD3 levels was found between groups. Naive, central memory and regulatory TCRB repertoires appeared to be more alike among patients than among healthy donors. At VDJ recombination sites, patients with type 1 diabetes made fewer insertions and deleted more nucleotides, a pattern implying thymic rearrangement abnormalities. PCR may preferentially amplify shorter templates, but because patient and control samples were amplified and corrected together, any resulting skew would affect both groups equally. A moderate but significant shortening of TCRB CDR3 length was observed in type 1 diabetes patients in all four CD4+ subsets.

Material: central memory CD4+ T cells from blood. The receptor's source is a woman under 30 with type 1 diabetes.

For the CDR3, the sequence is CASSWGIQETQYF. The bases read TGTGCCAGCAGTTGGGGCATACAAGAGACCCAGTACTTC. Recombination linked TRBV6-5 to TRBJ2-5, with TRBD1 tentatively as D gene (5 bases match). CDR1 and CDR2, per the germline V gene, are MNHEY and SVGAGI. V is clipped by 4 bases and J by 2 bases, and the sequence between their germline boundaries is 8 bases long. From the cysteine through the phenylalanine, the CDR3 covers 13 amino acids. Only the CDR3 region is kept as DNA, spanning 39 bases read in frame from base 1.